This TCR beta chain was captured by sequencing in a study of blood T cell repertoires in COVID-19. Study context: Specimens from acute and convalescent COVID-19 originated in the United States, Italy and Spain. Sources were T cells, B-cell-depleted T cells, or PBMCs; the material itself was cDNA or gDNA.

Original methodology: The assay estimated nucleated cells by amplifying reference gene primers. Profiling relied on immunoSEQ multiplex PCR, and the TCRdb table lists in-frame clones only, not all of them. Clonal size and the V and J genes are those of that table, whereas D and trimming came from the DNA. The sample yields 80,000 to 95,000 clones, roughly 82% seen once. Trimming took 1 base from V and 14 from J, leaving 15 bases between them. CDR1 LGHNA and CDR2 YSLEER come from the germline V gene. This CDR3 spans 14 amino acids. The chain uses TRBV4-3 and TRBJ1-6; TRBD1 is a possible D gene (5 bases). The TCR was taken from an elderly woman with active or convalescent COVID-19. Sequenced: peripheral blood. Here the CDR3 DNA reads TGCGCCAGCAGCCAAGGGGGCCTGGGAAATACCCTCCACTTT. Its protein is CASSQGGLGNTLHF.